These 3 T cell receptor beta chains were sequenced from one sample in a study of blood T cell repertoires in COVID-19 (dated by TCRdb to the early 2020s). The library was made by the immunoSEQ multiplex PCR assay. The table was pulled from immuneACCESS by TCRdb, which kept in-frame rearrangements only. Such tables lose some clones; where checked, under half of the loss comes from unresolved V genes, and the rest has no known cause. The table for this sample lists 190,000 or so clones; around 86% of them were counted only once. The ten most abundant clones make up 2.7% of the sample. Sequenced: peripheral blood. These receptors were collected from a man between 40 and 49 years old with active or convalescent COVID-19.

The chain links TRBV10-2 to TRBJ2-7; TRBD1 agrees at 7 bases. Trimming took 9 bases from V and 5 from J; bases not matched to a gene: 4. Germline CDR1 reads WSHSY; CDR2 reads SAAADI. The CDR3 has 11 residues. The CDR3 loop is CASTGVDEQYF. The CDR3 DNA reads as TGCGCCAGTACAGGGGTGGACGAGCAGTACTTC.

This clone was found once. The chain has TRBV2 and TRBJ1-2; maybe TRBD1 (5 bases). Germline CDR1 is SNHLY and CDR2 is FYNNEI. The CDR3 is 17 amino acids. V lost 2 bases and J lost 5, with 21 bases in between. The CDR3 sequence is CASSESPGILSVYGYTF. The CDR3 coding sequence is TGTGCCAGCAGTGAATCGCCAGGGATTTTGTCCGTATATGGCTACACCTTC.

The chain uses TRBV11-3 and TRBJ1-2, with 8 positions matching TRBD1. CDR3 length equals 14 residues. The V gene's germline CDR1 is SGHNT and CDR2 YENEEA. V lost 5 bases and J lost 6; bases outside the gene matches: 8. CDR3 nucleotide sequence: TGTGCCAGCAGCCCGACAGGGGCGGGACATGGCTACACCTTC. Encoded protein: CASSPTGAGHGYTF.